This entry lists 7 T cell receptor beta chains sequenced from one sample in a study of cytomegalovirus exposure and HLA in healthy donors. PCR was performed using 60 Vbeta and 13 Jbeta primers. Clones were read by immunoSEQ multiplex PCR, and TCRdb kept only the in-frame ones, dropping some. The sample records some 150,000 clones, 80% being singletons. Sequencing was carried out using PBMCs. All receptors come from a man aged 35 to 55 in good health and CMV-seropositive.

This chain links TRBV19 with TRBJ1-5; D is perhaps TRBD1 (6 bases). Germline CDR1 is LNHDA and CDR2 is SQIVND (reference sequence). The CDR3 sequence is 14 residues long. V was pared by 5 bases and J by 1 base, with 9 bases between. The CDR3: CASSSQGSNQPQHF. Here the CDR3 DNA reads TGTGCCAGTAGTTCTCAGGGGAGCAATCAGCCCCAGCATTTT.

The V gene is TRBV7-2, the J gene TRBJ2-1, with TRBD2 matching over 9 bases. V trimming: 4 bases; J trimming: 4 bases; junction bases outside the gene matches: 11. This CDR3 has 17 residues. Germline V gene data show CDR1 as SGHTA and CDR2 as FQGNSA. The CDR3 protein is CASSSPNLAGRYNEQFF. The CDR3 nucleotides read TGTGCCAGCAGCTCGCCAAACCTAGCGGGGAGGTACAATGAGCAGTTCTTC.

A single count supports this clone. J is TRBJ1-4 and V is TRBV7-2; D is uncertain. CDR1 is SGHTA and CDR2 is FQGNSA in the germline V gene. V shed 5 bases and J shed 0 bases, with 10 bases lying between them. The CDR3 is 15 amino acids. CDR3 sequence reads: CASSPVHTTNEKLFF. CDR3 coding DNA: TGTGCCAGCAGCCCGGTCCATACAACTAATGAAAAACTGTTTTTT.

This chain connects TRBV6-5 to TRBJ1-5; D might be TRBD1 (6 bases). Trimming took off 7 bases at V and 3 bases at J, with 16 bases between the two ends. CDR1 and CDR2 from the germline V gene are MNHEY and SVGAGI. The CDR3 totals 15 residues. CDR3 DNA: TGTGCCAGCAAAGAAGCGGGGGCATCCAATCAGCCCCAGCATTTT. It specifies CASKEAGASNQPQHF.

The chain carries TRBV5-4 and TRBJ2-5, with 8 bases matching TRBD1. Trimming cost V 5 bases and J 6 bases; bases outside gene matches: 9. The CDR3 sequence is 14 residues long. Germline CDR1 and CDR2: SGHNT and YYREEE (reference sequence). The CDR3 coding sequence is TGTGCCAGCAGTCTAGGACAGGGCGAACAGACCCAGTACTTC. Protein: CASSLGQGEQTQYF.

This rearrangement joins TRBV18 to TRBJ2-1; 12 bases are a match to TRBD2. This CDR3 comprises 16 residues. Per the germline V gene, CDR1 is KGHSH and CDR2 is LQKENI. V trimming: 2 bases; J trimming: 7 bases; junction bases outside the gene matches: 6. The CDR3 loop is CASSPVAGTSGNEQFF. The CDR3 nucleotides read TGTGCCAGCTCACCAGTCGCCGGGACTAGCGGGAATGAGCAGTTCTTC.

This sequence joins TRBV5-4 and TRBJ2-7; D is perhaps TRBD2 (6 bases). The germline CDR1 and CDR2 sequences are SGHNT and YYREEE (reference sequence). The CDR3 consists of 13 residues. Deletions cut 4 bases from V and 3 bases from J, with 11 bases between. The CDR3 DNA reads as TGTGCCAGCAGCCCCGTCGGGGGCTACGAGCAGTACTTC. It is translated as CASSPVGGYEQYF.